Listed below are T cell receptor beta chains from one sample, sequenced in a study of STAT5B mutations in CD4+ large granular lymphocyte leukemia. The repertoire was sequenced with immunoSEQ multiplex PCR; TCRdb's copy has only in-frame clones and lacks some. The sample has tens of thousands of clones; roughly 76% are singletons. Sequenced material: CD4+ T cells from blood buffy coats. These receptors all stem from a human donor in good health. Each CDR3 is given with its conserved first and last residue. D genes are given only for firm matches. Clone size appears in some rows only: once, few, many, or a class for an expanded clone.

v_call,cdr3_length,clone_size,j_call,d_call,cdr3_nt,cdr3_aa
TRBV28,13,-,TRBJ1-2,-,TGTGCCAGCACCCAGACGGCGCCCTATGGCTACACCTTC,CASTQTAPYGYTF
TRBV5-6,12,-,TRBJ1-3,-,TGTGCCAGCAGCTTGGTAGGAGCCACCATATATTTT,CASSLVGATIYF
TRBV9,14,few,TRBJ2-7,TRBD1,TGTGCCAGCAGCTACGGGACAGGGGAATACGAGCAGTACTTC,CASSYGTGEYEQYF
TRBV5-4,14,-,TRBJ2-7,-,TGTGCCAGCAGCCGTCGACAGGCCCAGGGCGAGCAGTACTTC,CASSRRQAQGEQYF
TRBV15,17,-,TRBJ2-4,TRBD2,TGTGCCACCAGCAGAGAGGGAGCGGGAGTCGTCAAAAACATTCAGTACTTC,CATSREGAGVVKNIQYF
TRBV18,14,-,TRBJ2-7,TRBD2,TGTGCCAGCTCCTGGGGTAGCGGGGACTACGAGCAGTACTTC,CASSWGSGDYEQYF
TRBV11-2,13,-,TRBJ2-7,-,TGTGCCAGCAGCTTAGTACTGTATACCGAGCAGTACTTC,CASSLVLYTEQYF
TRBV6-5,15,-,TRBJ2-6,-,TGTGCCAGCAGTTACGGGAGCTCTGGGGCCAACGTCCTGACTTTC,CASSYGSSGANVLTF
TRBV5-8,13,-,TRBJ1-1,-,TGTGCCAGCAGCTTATCCCCGAACACTGAAGCTTTCTTT,CASSLSPNTEAFF
TRBV28,13,-,TRBJ1-2,-,TGTGCCAGCAGCTTAACAGGCCCGTATGGCTACACCTTC,CASSLTGPYGYTF
TRBV5-1,15,-,TRBJ1-3,TRBD1,TGCGCCAGCAGAGAAACAGGGGGCTCTGGAAACACCATATATTTT,CASRETGGSGNTIYF
TRBV30,11,-,TRBJ2-5,-,TGTGCCTGGAGTAGATCCGAGACCCAGTACTTC,CAWSRSETQYF
TRBV7-8,15,-,TRBJ2-3,-,TGTGCCAGCAGGCTTTCAGGTCTCAGCACAGATACGCAGTATTTT,CASRLSGLSTDTQYF
TRBV10-3,16,few,TRBJ1-2,TRBD1,TGTGCCATCAGTGAGGCACCGGGACAGAATAACTATGGCTACACCTTC,CAISEAPGQNNYGYTF
TRBV19,14,-,TRBJ2-3,TRBD1,TGTGCCAGTAGGGACAGGGGAACCACAGATACGCAGTATTTT,CASRDRGTTDTQYF
TRBV15,15,few,TRBJ2-5,TRBD1,TGTGCCACCAGCGGGGACAGGGGAGGTCCAGAGACCCAGTACTTC,CATSGDRGGPETQYF
TRBV25-1,14,-,TRBJ2-7,TRBD1,TGTGCCAGCAGAGACGGGACAGTGAACTACGAGCAGTACTTC,CASRDGTVNYEQYF
TRBV4-1,16,-,TRBJ1-1,TRBD1,TGCGCCAGCAGCCAGACAGGGGGCCGGTCGAACACTGAAGCTTTCTTT,CASSQTGGRSNTEAFF
TRBV19,15,-,TRBJ2-3,TRBD2,TGTGCCAGTAGTATAGGCGGGAGAAGTACAGATACGCAGTATTTT,CASSIGGRSTDTQYF
TRBV28,11,-,TRBJ1-2,-,TGTGCCAGCATCGATAACTATGGCTACACCTTC,CASIDNYGYTF
TRBV28,14,once,TRBJ1-2,-,TGTGCCAGCAGCATCCGGGATTTTAACTATGGCTACACCTTC,CASSIRDFNYGYTF
TRBV5-8,14,-,TRBJ2-5,TRBD1,TGTGCCAGCAGCTTACAGGGGATGGGCGAGACCCAGTACTTC,CASSLQGMGETQYF